This T cell receptor beta chain originates from a study of beta chain features in type 1 diabetes. Findings of the study overall: Shortening of TCRB CDR3s, moderate but significant, appeared in all four CD4+ subsets of Type 1 diabetes patients.

This clone has a handful of counts. What it binds is unknown. Expressed TCRB transcripts got sequenced, as all isolated RNA was reverse transcribed. Using immunoSEQ multiplex PCR, the repertoire was profiled, and TCRdb retains in-frame clones only, with some absent. The data contain a few hundred thousand clones, roughly 25% of them singletons. Per germline, CDR1 SQVTM and CDR2 ANQGSEA. The CDR3 is 13 residues long. Trimming left V 4 bases short and J 2 bases short, with 11 bases between. The source is a woman aged 25 to 39 with type 1 diabetes. Sequencing used naive CD4+ T cells from blood. The J gene is TRBJ1-1, the V gene TRBV29-1, with unresolved D. The CDR3 nucleotides read TGCAGCGTTGTTGTTCGGGGTAACACTGAAGCTTTCTTT. Translated: CSVVVRGNTEAFF. The full variable domain, completed using reference TRBV29-1 and TRBJ1-1, is SAVISQKPSRDICQRGTSLTIQCQVDSQVTMMFWYRQQPGQSLTLIATANQGSEATYESGFVIDKFPISRPNLTFSTLTVSNMSPEDSSIYLCSVVVRGNTEAFFGQGTRLTVV.